What follows describes a single T cell receptor beta chain. The table came from immunoSEQ multiplex PCR; TCRdb's copy has only in-frame clones and leaves some out. The sample has some 700,000 clones, roughly 90% seen once. The sample belongs to a study of shared T cell receptors in the human thymus. With V trimmed by 0 bases and J by 2 bases, 7 bases remained unmatched. In germline, CDR1 is MGHRA, CDR2 YSYEKL. The CDR3 runs to 17 residues. The same sample was also used in a study of human thymus T cells. That publication notes: Among the donors, all were healthy Finnish infants having corrective surgery for congenital heart defects. The thymus tissue came from resections taken during corrective heart surgery. Thymic and blood repertoires appeared to show biased V and J gene usage.

Sequencing was performed on thymocytes. The V and J genes are TRBV4-1 and TRBJ2-3; TRBD2 matches 8 bases. The sequence derives from a boy in the first two years of life with a congenital heart defect. The CDR3 is CASSQDRREGDTDTQYF. The CDR3, as DNA: TGCGCCAGCAGCCAAGATAGACGGGAGGGCGACACAGATACGCAGTATTTT.